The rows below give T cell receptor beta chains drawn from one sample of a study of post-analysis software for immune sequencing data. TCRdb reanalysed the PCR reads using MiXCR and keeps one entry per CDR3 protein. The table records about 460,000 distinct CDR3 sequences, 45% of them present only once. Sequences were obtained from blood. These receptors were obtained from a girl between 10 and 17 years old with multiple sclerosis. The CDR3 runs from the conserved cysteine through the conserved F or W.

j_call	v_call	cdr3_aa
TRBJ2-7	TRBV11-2	CVSSFGTNSYEQYF
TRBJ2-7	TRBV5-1	CASSLAGERVVQGIEQYF
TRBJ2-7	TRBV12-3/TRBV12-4	CASEEGGEQYF
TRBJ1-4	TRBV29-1	CSVEDGYNEKLFF
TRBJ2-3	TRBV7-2	CASSPTSGLRTDTQYF
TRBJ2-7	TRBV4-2	CASSQDSGSGEYF
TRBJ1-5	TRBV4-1	CASSLGGTVFNQPQHF
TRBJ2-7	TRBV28	CATLSSGNEQYF
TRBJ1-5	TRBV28	CASRQDDQPQHF
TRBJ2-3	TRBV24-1	CATSDLGGTQYF
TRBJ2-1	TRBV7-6	CASSLRGPVNEQFF
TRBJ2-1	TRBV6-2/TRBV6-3	CASQGREAAEQFF
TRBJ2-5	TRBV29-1	CSVDSGRAHNEQYF
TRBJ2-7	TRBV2	CASSDPAGPIFEQYF
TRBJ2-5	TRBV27	CAGRPTGGLETQYF
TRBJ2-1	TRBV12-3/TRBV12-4	CASSLDSYGSYNEQFF
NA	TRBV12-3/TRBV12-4	CASSMDRGHEQYF
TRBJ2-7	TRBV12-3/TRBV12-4	CASSHQDYEQYF
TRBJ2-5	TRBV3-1	CASSQENEGWETQYF
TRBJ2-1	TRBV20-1	CSARGDRGYYEQFF
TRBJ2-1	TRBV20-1	CSASPQGAYYNEQFF
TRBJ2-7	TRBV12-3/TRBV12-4	CASSFTSGNFAYEQYF
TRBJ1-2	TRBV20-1	CSATGTAFGYTF
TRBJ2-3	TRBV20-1	CSASPAGGDGNTQYF
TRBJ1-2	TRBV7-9	CASSLGRQTGNFDYGYTF
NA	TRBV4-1	CAGSQAPGQVAYEQYF
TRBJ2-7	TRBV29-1	CSVDQGTGTYEQYF
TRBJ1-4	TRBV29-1	CSGGQENEKLFF
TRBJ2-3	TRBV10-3	CAISQGITHTDTQYF
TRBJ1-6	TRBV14	CASSQGWGSPLHF
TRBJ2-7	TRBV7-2	CASSLSWLLSYEQYF
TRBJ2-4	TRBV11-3	CATPGLAKNIQYF
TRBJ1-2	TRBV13	CASSLAQGGYGYTF
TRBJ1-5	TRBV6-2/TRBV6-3	CASSRTRNQPQHF
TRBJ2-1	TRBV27	CASSGPLALGWNEQFF
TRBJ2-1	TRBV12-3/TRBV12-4	CASSWGVLGNEQFF
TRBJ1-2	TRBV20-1	CSASVGQGLNYGYTF
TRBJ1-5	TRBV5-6	CASSLYQLSNQPQHF
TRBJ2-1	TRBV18	CASSPPGTSYNEQFF
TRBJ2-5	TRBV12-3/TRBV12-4	CASSLVVNQETQYF
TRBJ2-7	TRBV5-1	CASSPGGNEQYF
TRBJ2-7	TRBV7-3	CASRNTGSNSYEQYF
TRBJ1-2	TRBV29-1	CSVEAVRQGGGYTF
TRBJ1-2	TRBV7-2	CASSLGSGGNYGYTF
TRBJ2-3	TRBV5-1	CASSSQAGGGDTQYF
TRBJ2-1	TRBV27	CASSSQGLGRDEQFF
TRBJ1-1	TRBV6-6	CASSSRFEAFF
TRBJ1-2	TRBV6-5	CASSFMDGGYTF